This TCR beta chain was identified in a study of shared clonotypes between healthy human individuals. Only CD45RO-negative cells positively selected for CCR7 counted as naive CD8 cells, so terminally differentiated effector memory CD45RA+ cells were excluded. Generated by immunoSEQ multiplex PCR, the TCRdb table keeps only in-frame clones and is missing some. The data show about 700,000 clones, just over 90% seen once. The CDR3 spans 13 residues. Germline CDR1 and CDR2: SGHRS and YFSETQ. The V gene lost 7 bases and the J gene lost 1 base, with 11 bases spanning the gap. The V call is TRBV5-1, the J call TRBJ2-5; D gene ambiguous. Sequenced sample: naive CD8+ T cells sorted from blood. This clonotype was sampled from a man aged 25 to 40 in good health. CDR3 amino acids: CASRKPPQETQYF. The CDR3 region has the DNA TGCGCCAGCCGGAAGCCACCCCAAGAGACCCAGTACTTC.